Below, one T cell receptor beta chain is given with its context. The antigen remains undetermined. The data were taken from a study of lymphopenia after photon versus proton radiotherapy. The protocol was immunoSEQ multiplex PCR, while the TCRdb copy is restricted to in-frame clones and leaves out a portion. The sample consists of 75,000 to 90,000 clones, about four fifths of them appearing once. Overall study findings and caveats: Relative stability marked proton patients; photon patients lost diversity and naive cells.

Germline CDR1 and CDR2: SGHNT and YENEEA. V lost 4 bases, J lost 4 bases, and 5 bases stayed unmatched. The CDR3 runs to 15 residues. The rearrangement uses TRBV11-3 and TRBJ2-1, with 9 bases aligning to TRBD1. The origin of this receptor is a man in his sixties with pancreatic cancer. The sample in question was peripheral blood, obtained from a patient treated with proton-based radiotherapy. The CDR3 DNA reads as TGTGCCAGCAGCTCACAGGGGGCGTCGTACAATGAGCAGTTCTTC. It yields the protein CASSSQGASYNEQFF.